A selection of T cell receptor beta chains follows, all from one sample in a study of OX40 agonist ivuxolimab in advanced cancers. Here immunoSEQ multiplex PCR was the method, and the copy in TCRdb shows in-frame clones only, minus some. The data show some 70,000 clones, about 89% seen once. Specimen: CD4+ or CD8+ T cells sorted from blood, collected in a trial of the OX40 agonist ivuxolimab. These receptors originate from an adult with an advanced solid tumor such as melanoma, head and neck, liver or kidney cancer. CDR3s include the opening cysteine and the closing phenylalanine or tryptophan. D genes are given only for firm matches. Rows give clone size only sometimes, using once, few, many, or a class for an expanded clone.

TRBV28	TRBJ2-7	-	-	TGTGCCAGCAGTCCAGGGATTGGGCACTACGAGCAGTACTTC	CASSPGIGHYEQYF
TRBV4-1	TRBJ2-3	TRBD1	-	TGCGCCAGCAGCCAAGATCAGGGGACAGTGCAGTATTTT	CASSQDQGTVQYF
TRBV11-2	TRBJ2-6	TRBD1	-	TGTGCCAGTTGCCGGGACAGCGATCGCTCTGGGGCCAACGTCCTGACTTTC	CASCRDSDRSGANVLTF
TRBV7-9	TRBJ2-2	TRBD2	-	TGTGCCAGCAGCTTAGCTAGCGGGAGACGTCCCGGGGAGCTGTTTTTT	CASSLASGRRPGELFF
TRBV4-3	TRBJ1-5	-	-	TGCGCCAGCAGCCAGGACCGAAATCAGCCCCAGCATTTT	CASSQDRNQPQHF
TRBV11-2	TRBJ2-1	-	once	TGTGCCAGCAGCTTACTCCCGGGAGAGGGCTACAATGAGCAGTTCTTC	CASSLLPGEGYNEQFF
TRBV28	TRBJ1-2	-	-	TGTGCCAGCCTGGGAGGGCATGGGAGTCCCTTATACTATGGCTACACCTTC	CASLGGHGSPLYYGYTF
TRBV19	TRBJ2-1	TRBD2	-	TGTGCCAGTAGTATCGGGCTAGCGGGGGGGCCCTCCAACAATGAGCAGTTCTTC	CASSIGLAGGPSNNEQFF
TRBV30	TRBJ2-7	TRBD2	-	TGTGCCTGGGGGACTAGCGGCCTCTACGAGCAGTACTTC	CAWGTSGLYEQYF
TRBV6-5	TRBJ2-7	-	-	TGTGCCAGCAAACACGAGGGGGAGCAGTACTTC	CASKHEGEQYF
TRBV5-4	TRBJ1-2	TRBD1	-	TGTGCCAGCAGCCCTGACAGGGGGCGCTCGGTAGGCTACACCTTC	CASSPDRGRSVGYTF
TRBV7-2	TRBJ2-2	-	-	TGTGCCAGCAGCTTAGGATGGGCGGAGGGCACCGGGGAGCTGTTTTTT	CASSLGWAEGTGELFF
TRBV5-8	TRBJ2-7	-	-	TGTGCCAGCAGCGGCTACGGGGGAGAAGAGCAGTACTTC	CASSGYGGEEQYF
TRBV21-1	TRBJ1-3	-	-	TGTGCCAGTACTACGGGAAGAGGCAGCTCTGGAAACACCATATATTTT	CASTTGRGSSGNTIYF
TRBV11-3	TRBJ2-1	-	-	TGTGCCAGCAGCTTCAAGCGGGACAATGAGCAGTTCTTC	CASSFKRDNEQFF
TRBV6-5	TRBJ1-1	TRBD1	-	TGTGCCAGCAGCCCCATGGAGACAGGGACCACTGAAGCTTTCTTT	CASSPMETGTTEAFF
TRBV18	TRBJ1-1	TRBD1	-	TGTGCCAGCTCATCCCCGGGACAGGGGAACACTGAAGCTTTCTTT	CASSSPGQGNTEAFF
TRBV6-4	TRBJ2-2	-	-	TGTGCCAGCAGTCCGAAACCGGGGGTCCTCAACACCGGGGAGCTGTTTTTT	CASSPKPGVLNTGELFF
TRBV14	TRBJ2-1	TRBD2	-	TGTGCCAGCAGCCTTCTAGCGGGGGCCTCCTACAATGAGCAGTTCTTC	CASSLLAGASYNEQFF
TRBV6-6	TRBJ2-7	-	-	TGTGCCAGCAGCCCCTCATGGCTCTACGAGCAGTACTTC	CASSPSWLYEQYF
TRBV5-4	TRBJ2-3	TRBD2	-	TGTGCCAGCAGCCCGGGAGGGCTTCCCACAGATACGCAGTATTTT	CASSPGGLPTDTQYF
TRBV7-2	TRBJ2-5	-	-	TGTGCCAGCAGCTTAAGAAGGGTGAAGACCCAGTACTTC	CASSLRRVKTQYF
TRBV15	TRBJ2-5	TRBD2	-	TGTGCCACCAGCAGAGGGGCTAGCGGGTACCAAGAGACCCAGTACTTC	CATSRGASGYQETQYF
TRBV6-5	TRBJ1-1	-	-	TGTGCCAGCAGTAGATACAGGGATCGAGGCACTGAAGCTTTCTTT	CASSRYRDRGTEAFF
TRBV28	TRBJ1-2	TRBD1	-	TGTGCCAGCAGGACGACAGGGTGGTATGGCTACACCTTC	CASRTTGWYGYTF
TRBV2	TRBJ2-1	TRBD2	once	TGTGCCAGCAGTGAAGCGCTTAGCGGGAGGTCCTACAATGAGCAGTTCTTC	CASSEALSGRSYNEQFF
TRBV7-9	TRBJ2-1	-	-	TGTGCCAGCAGCTTAGGGCAATATGAGCAGTTCTTC	CASSLGQYEQFF
TRBV19	TRBJ2-7	-	once	TGTGCCAGTAGTGTTTTACAGGGCTGCGAGCAGTACTTC	CASSVLQGCEQYF
TRBV28	TRBJ2-4	TRBD1	-	TGTGCCAGCAGGCCGACAGGGGCAAACATTCAGTACTTC	CASRPTGANIQYF
TRBV28	TRBJ2-2	-	-	TGTGCCAGCAGTTTAGCGGGCGGGGAGCTGTTTTTT	CASSLAGGELFF
TRBV10-2	TRBJ2-5	-	-	TGCGCCAGCAGTGAGAGGGTTAGGGAGACCCAGTACTTC	CASSERVRETQYF
TRBV29-1	TRBJ2-5	TRBD2	-	TGCAGCGTTGAAAGCTGGACTAGCGGGGGATTAGGGGAGACCCAGTACTTC	CSVESWTSGGLGETQYF
TRBV21-1	TRBJ2-2	-	-	TGTGCCAGCAGCAGGGTAGCGGGAACCGGGGAGCTGTTTTTT	CASSRVAGTGELFF
TRBV5-1	TRBJ2-7	-	-	TGCGCCAGCAGCTTGGGGGGATTCAGGGACGAGCAGTACTTC	CASSLGGFRDEQYF
TRBV5-1	TRBJ2-5	-	-	TGCGCCAGACTTACCCGGGGTGCTCGCGAGACCCAGTACTTC	CARLTRGARETQYF
TRBV18	TRBJ1-3	-	-	TGTGCCAGCTCACGCAGTGGGTTCTCTGGAAACACCATATATTTT	CASSRSGFSGNTIYF
TRBV7-2	TRBJ2-5	-	-	TGTGCCAGCAGCTTAAATCGGGGGACCCTCCAAGAGACCCAGTACTTC	CASSLNRGTLQETQYF
TRBV18	TRBJ1-3	-	-	TGTGCCAGCTCACCAGCGGGACGTCGCTCTGGAAACACCATATATTTT	CASSPAGRRSGNTIYF
TRBV30	TRBJ2-3	TRBD2	-	TGTGCCTGGAACGCGGGGGGGCGGGATACGCAGTATTTT	CAWNAGGRDTQYF
TRBV7-9	TRBJ1-1	TRBD1	few	TGTGCCAGCAGCCAATTACAGGGGCACCTCCCTGAAGCTTTCTTT	CASSQLQGHLPEAFF
TRBV5-4	TRBJ2-7	-	few	TGTGCCAGCAGCTTGATAGGGAGCTCCTACGAGCAGTACTTC	CASSLIGSSYEQYF
TRBV5-4	TRBJ2-3	TRBD2	-	TGTGCCAGCAGGAATCTAGCGGGGGGGCCGAGCGGCACAGATACGCAGTATTTT	CASRNLAGGPSGTDTQYF
TRBV18	TRBJ2-1	TRBD2	-	TGTGCCAGCTCGCCAACTAGCGGGGGGTCCTCAGTTGGCTCCTACAATGAGCAGTTCTTC	CASSPTSGGSSVGSYNEQFF
TRBV28	TRBJ1-4	-	once	TGTGCCAGCGGCCTAGGGGCAACTAATGAAAAACTGTTTTTT	CASGLGATNEKLFF
TRBV11-2	TRBJ2-3	TRBD2	once	TGTGCCAGCGGCCCGGGGAGTCTAGCGGATACAGATACGCAGTATTTT	CASGPGSLADTDTQYF
TRBV6-1	TRBJ1-5	-	once	TGTGCCAGCAGGGAGGGAATAAGTCAGCCCCAGCATTTT	CASREGISQPQHF
TRBV9	TRBJ2-3	TRBD2	-	TGTGCCAGCAGCGTAGGGACTAGCGGGGGCCTCGCCACAGATACGCAGTATTTT	CASSVGTSGGLATDTQYF
TRBV28	TRBJ1-3	-	-	TGTGCCAGCAGAACCTCTGGAAACACCATATATTTT	CASRTSGNTIYF
TRBV19	TRBJ2-1	-	once	TGTGCCAGTAGTATCACGGGGGAAAACAATGAGCAGTTCTTC	CASSITGENNEQFF
TRBV27	TRBJ1-2	-	-	TGTGCCAGCAGTTTATTTGGGGCCCCATATGGCTACACCTTC	CASSLFGAPYGYTF
TRBV28	TRBJ2-1	-	-	TGTGCCAGCAGGGGTAGGGGCGACAACTACAATGAGCAGTTCTTC	CASRGRGDNYNEQFF
TRBV7-2	TRBJ2-5	-	-	TGTGCCAGCAGTGGTTTCGGGCAGACTAAAGAGACCCAGTACTTC	CASSGFGQTKETQYF
TRBV18	TRBJ1-2	-	once	TGTGCCAGCTCACCCCCCAATGGACTTAACTATGGCTACACCTTC	CASSPPNGLNYGYTF
TRBV28	TRBJ1-2	-	-	TGTGCCAGCAGCACTGCCCGCCGGGGGGCGCGAGGCTACACCTTC	CASSTARRGARGYTF
TRBV4-3	TRBJ1-5	-	-	TGCGCCAGCAGCCAAGGCTACAGGGCGGATAATTATAGCAATCAGCCCCAGCATTTT	CASSQGYRADNYSNQPQHF